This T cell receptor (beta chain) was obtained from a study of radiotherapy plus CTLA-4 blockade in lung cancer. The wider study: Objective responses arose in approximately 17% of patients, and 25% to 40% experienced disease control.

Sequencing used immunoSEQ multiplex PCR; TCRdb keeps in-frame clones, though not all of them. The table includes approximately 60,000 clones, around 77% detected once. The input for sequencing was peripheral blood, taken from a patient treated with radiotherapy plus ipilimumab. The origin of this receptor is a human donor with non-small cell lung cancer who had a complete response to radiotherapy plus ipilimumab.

The DNA of the CDR3 is TGTGCCAGCAGTTTTGGACTGCTCGACTCTGGAAACACCATATATTTT. Translated: CASSFGLLDSGNTIYF. J is TRBJ1-3 and V is TRBV7-9; no reliable D call. The germline gives CDR1 SEHNR, CDR2 FQNEAQ (reference sequence). Trimming shortened V by 6 bases and J by 0 bases, and 15 bases separated the two germline ends. The CDR3 length is 16 residues.